The clone carrying this TCR beta chain occurred once. Its antigen remains unidentified. TCRdb processed the 5' RACE reads anew with MiXCR; each CDR3 protein has one entry. The sample lists more than 150,000 distinct CDR3 sequences; roughly 18% were seen once. The data were obtained in a study of CD8 T cells in ankylosing spondylitis. The study's findings and limits: Certain motif variants had earlier appeared in reactive arthritis synovial fluid and blood. Disease-linked clones displayed a CD8+ phenotype and appeared relatively rarely in peripheral blood.

The ends lost 8 bases at V and 6 bases at J; junction bases unmatched: 12. The CDR3 runs 14 residues. CDR1 SQVTM and CDR2 ANQGSEA come from the germline V gene. This clonotype was obtained from a male donor aged 10 to 35 with ankylosing spondylitis or in good health (not recorded which). What was sequenced was blood, either unsorted or a sorted T cell fraction (not recorded which). The chain couples TRBV29-1 to TRBJ2-1, with 8 bases aligning to TRBD2. This CDR3 is CSTNGAGVGNEQFF. The CDR3 DNA reads as TGCAGCACCAACGGAGCGGGAGTTGGCAATGAGCAGTTCTTC.